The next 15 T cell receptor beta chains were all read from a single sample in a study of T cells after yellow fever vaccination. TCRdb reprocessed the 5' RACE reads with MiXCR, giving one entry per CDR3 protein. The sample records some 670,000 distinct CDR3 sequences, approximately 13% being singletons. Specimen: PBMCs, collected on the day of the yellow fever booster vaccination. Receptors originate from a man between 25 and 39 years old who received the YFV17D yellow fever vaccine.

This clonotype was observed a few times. CDR3 residues: CAWSRGGERVYNEQFF. The CDR3 DNA is TGTGCCTGGTCGAGGGGGGGCGAGCGGGTTTACAATGAGCAGTTCTTC. V usage is TRBV30 and J usage is TRBJ2-1, with D tentatively TRBD2 (7 bases). The germline V gene has CDR1 GTSNPN and CDR2 SVGIG (reference sequence). This CDR3 comprises 16 residues. V lost 5 bases to trimming and J lost 4 bases, with 21 bases between them.

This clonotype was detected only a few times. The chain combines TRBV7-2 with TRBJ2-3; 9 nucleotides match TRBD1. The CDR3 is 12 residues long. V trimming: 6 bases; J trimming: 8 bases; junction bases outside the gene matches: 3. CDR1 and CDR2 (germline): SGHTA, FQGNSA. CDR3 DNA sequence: TGTGCCAGCAGACGACAGGGGGGTACGCAGTATTTT. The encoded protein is CASRRQGGTQYF.

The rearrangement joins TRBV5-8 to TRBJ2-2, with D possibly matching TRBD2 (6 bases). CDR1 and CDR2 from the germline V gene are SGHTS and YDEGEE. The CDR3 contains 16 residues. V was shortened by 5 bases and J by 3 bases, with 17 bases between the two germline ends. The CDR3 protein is CASRTSPSYYTGELFF. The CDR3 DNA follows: TGTGCCAGCAGGACTAGTCCGTCGTATTACACCGGGGAGCTGTTTTTT.

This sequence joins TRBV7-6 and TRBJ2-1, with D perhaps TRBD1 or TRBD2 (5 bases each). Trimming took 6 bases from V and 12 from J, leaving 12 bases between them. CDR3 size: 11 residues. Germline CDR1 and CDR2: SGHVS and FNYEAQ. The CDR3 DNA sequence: TGTGCCAGCAGTGTGGGGGAGAGGCAGTTCTTC. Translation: CASSVGERQFF. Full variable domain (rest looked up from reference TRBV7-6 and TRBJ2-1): GAGVSQSPRYKVTKRGQDVALRCDPISGHVSLYWYRQALGQGPEFLTYFNYEAQQDKSGLPNDRFSAERPEGSISTLTIQRTEQRDSAMYRCASSVGERQFFGPGTRLTVL.

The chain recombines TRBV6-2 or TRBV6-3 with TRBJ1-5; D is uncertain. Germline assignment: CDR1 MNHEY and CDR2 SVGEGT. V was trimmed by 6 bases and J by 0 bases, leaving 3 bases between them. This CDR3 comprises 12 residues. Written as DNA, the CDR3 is TGTGCCAGCAGGAATAGCAATCAGCCCCAGCATTTT. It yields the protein CASRNSNQPQHF.

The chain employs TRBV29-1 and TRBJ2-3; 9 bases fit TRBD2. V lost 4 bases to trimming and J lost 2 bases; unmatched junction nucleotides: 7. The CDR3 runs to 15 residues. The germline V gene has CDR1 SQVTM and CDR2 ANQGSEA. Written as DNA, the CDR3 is TGCAGCGTTGGAAGGTCTAGCGGGACCACAGATACGCAGTATTTT. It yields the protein CSVGRSSGTTDTQYF.

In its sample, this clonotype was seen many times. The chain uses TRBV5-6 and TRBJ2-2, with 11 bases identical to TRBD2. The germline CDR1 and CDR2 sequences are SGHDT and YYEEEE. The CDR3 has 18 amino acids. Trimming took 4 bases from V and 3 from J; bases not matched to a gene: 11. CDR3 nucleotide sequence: TGTGCCAGCAGCGCCGTTGTAGCGGGAGGGCCGGACACCGGGGAGCTGTTTTTT. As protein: CASSAVVAGGPDTGELFF.

CDR3 DNA sequence: TGTGCCAGCAGCGTTGGGGGTCCCAGCACCGGGGAGCTGTTTTTT. This gives the protein CASSVGGPSTGELFF. V and J are TRBV9 and TRBJ2-2; D tentatively reads TRBD1 or TRBD2 (5 bases each). This CDR3 region has 15 residues. The V gene lost 2 bases and the J gene lost 4 bases, with 12 bases spanning the gap. Germline-derived CDR1 and CDR2 are SGDLS and YYNGEE.

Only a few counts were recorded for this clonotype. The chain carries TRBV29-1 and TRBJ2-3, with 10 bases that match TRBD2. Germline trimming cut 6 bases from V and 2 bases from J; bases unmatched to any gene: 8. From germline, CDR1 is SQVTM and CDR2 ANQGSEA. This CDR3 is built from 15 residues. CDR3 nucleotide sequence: TGCAGCGTCCTTGGACTAGCGGAGCCCACAGATACGCAGTATTTT. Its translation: CSVLGLAEPTDTQYF.

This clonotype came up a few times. In DNA, the CDR3 is TGTGCCAGCAGCGGTCGAGACAGCTACGAGCAGTACTTC. This sequence encodes CASSGRDSYEQYF. The gene calls are TRBV9 and TRBJ2-7, with D perhaps TRBD1 (5 bases). CDR1 is SGDLS and CDR2 is YYNGEE in the germline V gene. The CDR3 length is 13 residues. Trimming left V 3 bases short and J 3 bases short, with 10 bases between.

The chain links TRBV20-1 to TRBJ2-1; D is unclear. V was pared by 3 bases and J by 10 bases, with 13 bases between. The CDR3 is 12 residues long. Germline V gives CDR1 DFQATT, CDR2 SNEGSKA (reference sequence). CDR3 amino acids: CSASLHNFEQFF. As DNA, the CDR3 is TGCAGTGCTAGTCTCCACAATTTCGAGCAGTTCTTC.

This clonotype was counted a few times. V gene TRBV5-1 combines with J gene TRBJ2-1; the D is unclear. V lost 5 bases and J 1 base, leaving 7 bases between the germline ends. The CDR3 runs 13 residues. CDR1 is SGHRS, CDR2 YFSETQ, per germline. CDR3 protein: CASSALSYNEQFF. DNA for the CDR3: TGCGCCAGCAGTGCTCTATCCTACAATGAGCAGTTCTTC.

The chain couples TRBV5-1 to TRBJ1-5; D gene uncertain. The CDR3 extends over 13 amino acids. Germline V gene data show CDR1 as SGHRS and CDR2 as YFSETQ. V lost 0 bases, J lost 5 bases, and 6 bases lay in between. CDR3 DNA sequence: TGCGCCAGCAGCTTGGATCCAGATCAGCCCCAGCATTTT. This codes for CASSLDPDQPQHF.

CDR3 loop: CASSPPGTVLSYEQYF. The CDR3 DNA reads TGTGCCAGCTCACCACCCGGGACAGTCCTCTCCTACGAGCAGTACTTC. The chain joins TRBV18 to TRBJ2-7; 7 bases match TRBD1. The CDR3 is 16 residues long. The V and J ends lost 0 bases and 0 bases, in that order; junction bases with no gene match: 5. CDR1 and CDR2 from the germline V gene are KGHSH and LQKENI.

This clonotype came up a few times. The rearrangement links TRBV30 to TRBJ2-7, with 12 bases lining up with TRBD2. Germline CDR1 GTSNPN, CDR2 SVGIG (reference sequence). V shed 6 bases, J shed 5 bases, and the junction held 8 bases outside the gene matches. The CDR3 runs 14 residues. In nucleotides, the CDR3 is TGTGCCTGTACTAGCGGGAGGATCATCAACGAGCAGTACTTC. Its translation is CACTSGRIINEQYF.